Listed below are T cell receptor beta chains from one sample, sequenced in a study of CD8+CD57+ T cells in acquired aplastic anemia. TCRdb itself ran the reads through MiXCR, one entry per CDR3 protein. The table records about 210,000 distinct CDR3 sequences, about 37% of them present only once. Sequencing was performed on sorted CD4+, CD8+, or CD8+CD57+ T cells (not recorded which) from PBMCs. The receptor source for this set is a human donor in good health, serving as a control. Both conserved end residues are part of each CDR3. The order of the fields is CDR3 length, clone size, J gene, D gene, V gene, CDR3 protein, CDR3 DNA. A D gene is named only where the DNA matches it firmly. Clone size is not always given. Where it is, it says once, few, many or a class for expanded clones.

>16|NA|TRBJ1-2|NA|TRBV5-1
CASSLVRDTPNYGYTF
TGCGCCAGCAGCTTGGTCAGAGATACTCCTAACTATGGCTACACCTTC
>16|few|TRBJ1-5|NA|TRBV7-8
CASSRTGTGIAQPQHF
TGTGCCAGCAGCCGCACGGGGACGGGGATCGCTCAGCCCCAGCATTTT
>15|many|TRBJ2-1|TRBD2|TRBV9
CASSGLAEHYNEQFF
TGTGCCAGCAGCGGACTAGCGGAGCATTACAATGAGCAGTTCTTC
>13|many|TRBJ2-7|NA|TRBV6-1
CARLGRGTYEQYF
TGTGCCAGATTAGGCAGGGGAACCTACGAGCAGTACTTC
>14|NA|TRBJ1-5|NA|TRBV6-1
CASTSGTPNQPQHF
TGTGCCAGCACCTCCGGGACACCAAATCAGCCCCAGCATTTT
>16|many|TRBJ1-2|NA|TRBV10-3
CAISIGGALTLDGYTF
TGTGCCATCAGTATTGGGGGGGCTTTAACCCTCGACGGCTACACCTTC
>13|many|TRBJ2-7|NA|TRBV6-1
CATFTGVGYEQYF
TGTGCCACCTTCACGGGGGTTGGCTACGAGCAGTACTTC
>13|NA|TRBJ2-7|NA|TRBV7-2
CASSPGTQYEQYF
TGTGCCAGCAGCCCCGGGACACAATACGAGCAGTACTTC
>17|few|TRBJ2-1|TRBD2|TRBV5-1
CASSLVGGGKVVNEQFF
TGCGCCAGCAGCTTGGTGGGCGGGGGTAAGGTAGTGAATGAGCAGTTCTTC
>14|NA|TRBJ2-7|NA|TRBV10-3
CAISDGDWLYEQYF
TGTGCCATCAGTGACGGAGATTGGCTGTACGAGCAGTACTTC
>14|many|TRBJ2-3|NA|TRBV29-1
CSVDGRGPEDTQYF
TGCAGCGTTGATGGCCGGGGGCCTGAAGATACGCAGTATTTT
>16|NA|TRBJ1-5|NA|TRBV24-1
CATSDTGRGVNQPQHF
TGTGCCACCAGTGACACTGGACGCGGGGTCAATCAGCCCCAGCATTTT
>13|NA|TRBJ2-3|NA|TRBV5-1
CASSSSSTDTQYF
TGCGCCAGCAGCTCCTCTAGCACAGATACGCAGTATTTT
>14|NA|TRBJ1-1|NA|TRBV5-4
CASSLSRPGSEAFF
TGTGCCAGCAGTTTATCTCGCCCGGGATCTGAAGCTTTCTTT
>13|many|TRBJ1-1|TRBD1|TRBV29-1
CSVRGQLNTEAFF
TGCAGCGTCCGGGGACAGCTTAACACTGAAGCTTTCTTT
>15|NA|TRBJ1-5|NA|TRBV30
CAWSVRADGNQPQHF
TGTGCCTGGAGTGTACGGGCGGACGGCAATCAGCCCCAGCATTTT
>16|NA|TRBJ1-2|NA|TRBV10-1
CATLSMERDNNYGYTF
TGCGCCACCCTCTCGATGGAGCGGGACAATAACTATGGCTACACCTTC
>14|many|TRBJ2-7|TRBD1|TRBV9
CASSKTGAPYEQYF
TGTGCCAGCAGCAAGACAGGGGCCCCCTACGAGCAGTACTTC
>17|NA|TRBJ1-4|NA|TRBV4-1
CASSQDKFIATNEKLFF
TGCGCCAGCAGCCAAGATAAGTTTATTGCAACTAATGAAAAACTGTTTTTT
>14|NA|TRBJ2-7|NA|TRBV2
CASSVGLGDYEQYF
TGTGCCAGCAGCGTGGGTCTGGGAGACTACGAGCAGTACTTC
>15|many|TRBJ2-1|NA|TRBV5-1
CASSLGFGSYNEQFF
TGCGCCAGCAGCTTGGGATTCGGCTCCTACAATGAGCAGTTCTTC
>14|NA|TRBJ2-1|NA|TRBV10-2
CASSSTGGRNEQFF
TGCGCCAGCAGCTCGACGGGGGGCCGGAATGAGCAGTTCTTC
>11|NA|TRBJ2-7|TRBD2|TRBV19
CARGGAYEQYF
TGTGCCAGGGGGGGGGCCTACGAGCAGTACTTC
>15|NA|TRBJ2-7|NA|TRBV15
CAASSPTGPHYEQYF
TGTGCCGCCAGCAGCCCCACGGGACCTCACTACGAGCAGTACTTC
>15|NA|TRBJ1-1|TRBD1|TRBV19
CASSRQGGMNTEAFF
TGTGCCAGTAGTCGACAGGGGGGGATGAACACTGAAGCTTTCTTT
>15|NA|TRBJ1-2|NA|TRBV2
CASSEARLTNYGYTF
TGTGCCAGCAGTGAAGCGCGTCTTACTAACTATGGCTACACCTTC
>12|many|TRBJ1-2|NA|TRBV14
CASSPAQYGYTF
TGTGCCAGCAGCCCGGCGCAATATGGCTACACCTTC
>14|few|TRBJ1-3|NA|TRBV20-1
CSAGIGGTGNTIYF
TGCAGTGCCGGAATAGGGGGGACTGGAAACACCATATATTTT
>11|NA|TRBJ2-1|NA|TRBV7-6
CASSLNVEQFF
TGCGCCAGCAGCCTAAATGTAGAGCAGTTCTTC
>15|NA|TRBJ1-1|NA|TRBV29-1
CSVEDGTAGRPEAFF
TGCAGCGTTGAAGATGGGACCGCAGGGAGGCCTGAAGCTTTCTTT
>15|few|TRBJ1-1|NA|TRBV30
CAWIPGKTLNTEAFF
TGTGCCTGGATACCGGGAAAAACCCTGAACACTGAAGCTTTCTTT
>12|many|TRBJ1-1|NA|TRBV20-1
CSAKEGNTEAFF
TGCAGTGCCAAAGAAGGGAACACTGAAGCTTTCTTT
>15|many|TRBJ1-6|NA|TRBV12-3/TRBV12-4
CASSFGGGHNSPLHF
TGTGCCAGCAGTTTCGGGGGAGGGCATAATTCACCCCTCCACTTT